This TCR beta chain derives from a study of CD8+ T cells in alopecia areata. Isolated RNA was reverse transcribed into cDNA used as the sequencing template. Assay used: immunoSEQ multiplex PCR; TCRdb lists only in-frame clones, some missing. The data show fewer than 100,000 clones, around three quarters seen once. Comment on this clone: Germline and junction disagree at one end, which may indicate a read error. Additional DNA sequences in this sample encode the identical CDR3.

The sample's treatment: oral pan-JAK inhibitor, 5-10 mg twice daily. Individuals with alopecia areata gave both lesional scalp punch biopsies and peripheral blood for collection. The specimen comprised CD8+ T cells sorted from blood, sampled at roughly week 45, from a patient treated with tofacitinib. The TCR originated in a human donor with alopecia areata.

DNA of the CDR3: TGTGCCAGCAGCTTGAGGGACAGGGGGCCCTACGAGCAGTACTTC. It codes for CASSLRDRGPYEQYF. V and J are TRBV5-1 and TRBJ2-7; 12 bases are shared with TRBD1. Germline V lookup: CDR1 SGHRS, CDR2 YFSETQ. The CDR3 is 15 amino acids.